A selection of T cell receptor beta chains follows, all from one sample in a study of Ad26.COV2.S vaccination and SARS-CoV-2 variants. The assay was immunoSEQ multiplex PCR, and TCRdb's table has in-frame clones only and misses some. The sample yields 290,000 or so clones, more than 70% seen once. The sequencing here drew on peripheral blood, taken in a trial of Ad26.COV2.S vaccine versus placebo. The receptors shown here come from a person between 18 and 65 years old who received the Ad26.COV2.S COVID-19 vaccine or a placebo. Both conserved end residues are part of each CDR3. A D gene is named only where the DNA matches it firmly. Clone size is not always given. Where it is, it says once, few, many or a class for expanded clones.

j_gene: TRBJ1-5
d_gene: -
abundance: -
v_gene: TRBV5-1
CDR3aa: CASSLVGALGQPQHF
CDR3nt: TGCGCCAGCAGCTTGGTAGGGGCTTTAGGTCAGCCCCAGCATTTT

j_gene: TRBJ1-4
d_gene: -
abundance: -
v_gene: TRBV3-1/TRBV3-2
CDR3aa: CASSRETSATNEKLFF
CDR3nt: TGTGCCAGCAGCCGCGAGACCAGTGCAACTAATGAAAAACTGTTTTTT

j_gene: TRBJ2-1
d_gene: -
abundance: -
v_gene: TRBV28
CDR3aa: CASGDANEQFF
CDR3nt: TGTGCCAGCGGGGACGCCAATGAGCAGTTCTTC

j_gene: TRBJ2-7
d_gene: TRBD2
abundance: -
v_gene: TRBV11-1
CDR3aa: CASSPRTSFSYEQYF
CDR3nt: TGTGCCAGCAGCCCCCGGACTAGTTTCTCCTACGAGCAGTACTTC

j_gene: TRBJ1-1
d_gene: -
abundance: -
v_gene: TRBV9
CDR3aa: CASSVAHLTGGKVGLAEAFF
CDR3nt: TGTGCCAGCAGCGTAGCTCACCTCACGGGGGGGAAGGTGGGTTTGGCTGAAGCTTTCTTT

j_gene: TRBJ2-2
d_gene: TRBD2
abundance: -
v_gene: TRBV5-4
CDR3aa: CASSNSGTRSGELFF
CDR3nt: TGTGCCAGCAGCAACTCCGGGACTAGGTCCGGGGAGCTGTTTTTT

j_gene: TRBJ1-1
d_gene: -
abundance: -
v_gene: TRBV7-2
CDR3aa: CASSLGAGITEAFF
CDR3nt: TGTGCCAGCAGCTTAGGGGCAGGAATCACTGAAGCTTTCTTT

j_gene: TRBJ2-2
d_gene: -
abundance: once
v_gene: TRBV2
CDR3aa: CASSEQANTGELFF
CDR3nt: TGTGCCAGCAGTGAACAAGCGAACACCGGGGAGCTGTTTTTT

j_gene: TRBJ1-2
d_gene: -
abundance: -
v_gene: TRBV4-3
CDR3aa: CASSQESSDYGYTF
CDR3nt: TGCGCCAGCAGCCAAGAAAGTTCAGACTATGGCTACACCTTC

j_gene: TRBJ2-2
d_gene: -
abundance: few
v_gene: TRBV6-5
CDR3aa: CASSRADSGELFF
CDR3nt: TGTGCCAGCAGTAGGGCAGACTCCGGGGAGCTGTTTTTT

j_gene: TRBJ2-5
d_gene: -
abundance: -
v_gene: TRBV12-3/TRBV12-4
CDR3aa: CASSFLRETQYF
CDR3nt: TGTGCCAGCAGTTTCCTGCGAGAGACCCAGTACTTC

j_gene: TRBJ2-5
d_gene: -
abundance: -
v_gene: TRBV21-1
CDR3aa: CASSRCPGRPRETQYF
CDR3nt: TGTGCCAGCAGCCGATGCCCCGGACGGCCGAGGGAGACCCAGTACTTC

j_gene: TRBJ2-7
d_gene: -
abundance: -
v_gene: TRBV15
CDR3aa: CATSRARGAYEQYF
CDR3nt: TGTGCCACCAGCAGAGCCCGGGGCGCCTACGAGCAGTACTTC

j_gene: TRBJ2-3
d_gene: -
abundance: -
v_gene: TRBV3-1/TRBV3-2
CDR3aa: CASSQVGADTQYF
CDR3nt: TGTGCCAGCAGCCAAGTCGGCGCGGATACGCAGTATTTT

j_gene: TRBJ2-3
d_gene: -
abundance: -
v_gene: TRBV20-1
CDR3aa: CSASWSVRTDTQYF
CDR3nt: TGCAGTGCTAGTTGGTCAGTCCGCACAGATACGCAGTATTTT

j_gene: TRBJ1-1
d_gene: -
abundance: -
v_gene: TRBV20-1
CDR3aa: CSAGLAEAFF
CDR3nt: TGCAGTGCGGGGTTAGCTGAAGCTTTCTTT

j_gene: TRBJ1-5
d_gene: TRBD1
abundance: -
v_gene: TRBV6-5
CDR3aa: CASSPPGGDQPQHF
CDR3nt: TGTGCCAGCAGCCCCCCAGGGGGGGATCAGCCCCAGCATTTT

j_gene: TRBJ2-7
d_gene: TRBD2
abundance: -
v_gene: TRBV4-1
CDR3aa: CASSQAGLAGLNAYEQYF
CDR3nt: TGCGCCAGCAGCCAAGCGGGACTAGCGGGACTGAACGCCTACGAGCAGTACTTC